These 2 T cell receptor beta chains were all obtained from the same sample, sequenced in a study of beta chain features in type 1 diabetes. Reverse transcribing all isolated RNA meant expressed TCRB transcripts were sequenced. Here immunoSEQ multiplex PCR was the method, and the copy in TCRdb shows in-frame clones only, minus some. The data show 150,000 to 200,000 clones, with roughly 60% seen just once and about 0.089% held by the top ten. These receptors are not linked to any known antigen. General study points: Type 1 diabetes patients had TCRB CDR3s that were shorter (moderately but significantly so) in all four CD4+ subsets.

The sample consisted of naive CD4+ T cells from blood. The receptors here all came from a man aged 25-45 years with type 1 diabetes.

This rearrangement joins TRBV30 to TRBJ1-5, with unresolved D. CDR3 length equals 14 residues. V was cut by 1 base and J by 0 bases, with 7 bases left in between. Germline-derived CDR1 and CDR2 are GTSNPN and SVGIG (reference sequence). The CDR3 nucleotides read TGTGCCTGGAGTGGAGGTCTTAGCAATCAGCCCCAGCATTTT. Its translation is CAWSGGLSNQPQHF.

In its sample, this clone was seen a few times. This chain connects TRBV30 to TRBJ1-5; D might be TRBD1 (5 bases). CDR1 and CDR2 (germline): GTSNPN, SVGIG (reference sequence). The CDR3 extends over 13 amino acids. Deletions cut 2 bases from V and 0 bases from J, with 5 bases between. The CDR3 nucleotides read TGTGCCTGGAGTAGGGGTAGCAATCAGCCCCAGCATTTT. Protein product: CAWSRGSNQPQHF.